This passage covers 22 T cell receptor beta chains from one sample sequenced in a study of shared clonotypes between healthy human individuals. Assay: immunoSEQ multiplex PCR; the TCRdb copy retains only in-frame clones and omits some. In the table there are some 2 million clones, around 96% of which are singletons. CD45RO-negative, CCR7-selected cells formed the naive CD8 fraction, which excluded terminally differentiated effector memory CD45RA+ cells. Sequencing was done on a sample of naive CD8+ T cells sorted from blood. The receptors were sampled from a man aged 18 to 29 in good health.

As regards this clone: Other DNA sequences of this sample code for an identical CDR3. The chain uses TRBV29-1 and TRBJ1-1; D not certain. The V gene's germline CDR1 is SQVTM and CDR2 ANQGSEA. The CDR3 loop spans 11 amino acids. V lost 3 bases and J lost 1, with 3 bases in between. In DNA, the CDR3 is TGCAGCGTTGACAAGAACACTGAAGCTTTCTTT. Encoded protein: CSVDKNTEAFF.

Turning to this clone: Other nucleotide sequences from this sample produce the same CDR3. The CDR3 reads CASSIGEGNQPQHF. The CDR3 region has the DNA TGTGCCAGTAGTATTGGGGAGGGCAATCAGCCCCAGCATTTT. The V gene is TRBV19, the J gene TRBJ1-5, with D hard to call. The V end was cut by 3 bases, the J end by 2 bases, with 8 bases between. The CDR3 is 14 amino acids. Per germline, CDR1 LNHDA and CDR2 SQIVND (reference sequence).

The chain links TRBV27 to TRBJ1-5; no clear D. Germline V gene lookup returns CDR1 MNHEY and CDR2 SMNVEV (reference sequence). The ends were cut back, 3 bases at V and 4 bases at J, with 13 bases in the middle. This CDR3 is 15 amino acids long. The CDR3 loop reads CASSFGAGRNQPQHF. The CDR3 nucleotides read TGTGCCAGCAGTTTTGGCGCGGGAAGAAATCAGCCCCAGCATTTT.

This clone was seen just once. The CDR3 sequence: CASSQSVTGPSRNSPLHF. CDR3 in DNA: TGCGCCAGCAGCCAAAGCGTCACAGGCCCGTCCCGTAATTCACCCCTCCACTTT. This rearrangement joins TRBV4-1 to TRBJ1-6; TRBD1 might be the D (5 bases). The CDR3 has 18 residues. Germline-derived CDR1 and CDR2 are MGHRA and YSYEKL. V dropped 2 bases and J dropped 6 bases, with 20 bases sitting between them.

The genes are TRBV4-2 and TRBJ1-4; no definite D call. The CDR3 runs 13 residues. Germline CDR1 reads LGHNA; CDR2 reads YNFKEQ. V was shortened by 1 base and J by 6 bases, with 6 bases between the two germline ends. CDR3 sequence reads: CASSQVGDEKLFF. CDR3 DNA: TGTGCCAGCAGCCAAGTTGGAGATGAAAAACTGTTTTTT.

The rearrangement links TRBV27 to TRBJ2-5; no firm D call. V was clipped by 6 bases and J by 0 bases, with 11 bases between them. CDR3 length: 14 residues. From germline, CDR1 is MNHEY and CDR2 SMNVEV (reference sequence). CDR3 region: CASSPLDYQETQYF. CDR3 DNA: TGTGCCAGCAGCCCTTTGGATTACCAAGAGACCCAGTACTTC.

J is TRBJ1-5 and V is TRBV6-6; D not certain. This CDR3 has 10 amino acids. Trimming took 10 bases from V and 4 from J, leaving 5 bases between them. Germline values: CDR1 MNHNY, CDR2 SVGAGI (reference sequence). The DNA of the CDR3 is TGTGCCATCCCTAATCAGCCCCAGCATTTT. This gives the protein CAIPNQPQHF.

This chain connects TRBV28 to TRBJ2-2; no firm D call. Trimming took off 3 bases at V and 1 base at J, with 18 bases between the two ends. CDR3 length: 18 residues. Germline V CDR1 and CDR2: MDHEN, SYDVKM. The CDR3 nucleotides are TGTGCCAGCAGTTTGGAGACCGAGCCCGAAATGAACACCGGGGAGCTGTTTTTT. Encoded protein: CASSLETEPEMNTGELFF.

Concerning this clone itself: The sample holds other DNA sequences that translate to the same CDR3. The chain has TRBV2 and TRBJ2-7, with D possibly matching TRBD2 (5 bases). CDR1 SNHLY and CDR2 FYNNEI come from the germline V gene. Deletions cut 0 bases from V and 3 bases from J, with 6 bases between. The CDR3 sequence is 13 residues long. The CDR3 sequence: CASSEAGDYEQYF. The DNA for the CDR3 is TGTGCCAGCAGTGAAGCCGGGGACTACGAGCAGTACTTC.

Concerning this clone itself: Other DNA sequences in the same sample also yield this CDR3. The chain employs TRBV4-3 and TRBJ2-7; perhaps TRBD2 as D (5 bases). CDR1 is LGHNA, CDR2 YSLEER, per germline. Trimming left V 0 bases short and J 0 bases short, with 9 bases between. There are 15 residues in the CDR3. The CDR3 is CASSQDRESSYEQYF. DNA of the CDR3: TGCGCCAGCAGCCAAGATAGGGAGAGCTCCTACGAGCAGTACTTC.

The chain links TRBV5-3 to TRBJ2-7; TRBD1 aligns across 9 bases. TRBV5-3 is filed as an ORF, its function uncertain. CDR3 length: 15 residues. The trim removed 3 bases at V and 2 bases at J, leaving 6 bases unmatched. CDR3 region: CARSWDRESAYEQYF. The CDR3 nucleotides are TGTGCCAGAAGCTGGGACAGGGAGTCGGCCTACGAGCAGTACTTC.

For this clone: Other DNA variants within this sample encode the same CDR3. This rearrangement joins TRBV7-2 to TRBJ2-7; D is unclear. Germline V lookup: CDR1 SGHTA, CDR2 FQGNSA. The V and J ends lost 5 bases and 2 bases respectively, with 13 bases between them. CDR3 length: 14 amino acids. CDR3 loop: CASSLVGPTYEQYF. CDR3 coding DNA: TGTGCCAGCAGCCTTGTGGGTCCCACCTACGAGCAGTACTTC.

The chain carries TRBV9 and TRBJ2-2; no clear D. Germline CDR1 SGDLS, CDR2 YYNGEE. V dropped 0 bases and J dropped 5 bases, with 8 bases sitting between them. The CDR3 contains 14 residues. The CDR3 DNA reads as TGTGCCAGCAGCGTAGGTTCCCAAACCGGGGAGCTGTTTTTT. This codes for CASSVGSQTGELFF.

The V call is TRBV6-5, the J call TRBJ1-1, with D possibly matching TRBD1 (5 bases). Trimming shortened V by 5 bases and J by 3 bases, and 10 bases separated the two germline ends. The CDR3 has 13 residues. The germline V gene encodes CDR1 MNHEY and CDR2 SVGAGI. CDR3 nucleotides: TGTGCCAGCAGTCTTCTCAGGGACACTGAAGCTTTCTTT. As protein: CASSLLRDTEAFF.

This chain links TRBV20-1 with TRBJ2-5; 11 nucleotides match TRBD1. The ends lost 5 bases at V and 14 bases at J; junction bases unmatched: 4. CDR1 and CDR2 from the germline V gene are DFQATT and SNEGSKA (reference sequence). The CDR3 loop spans 10 amino acids. CDR3 DNA sequence: TGCAGTGCTTGGACAGGGGGCCTTTACTTC. Protein product: CSAWTGGLYF.

The chain uses TRBV6-1 and TRBJ2-7; perhaps TRBD1 as D (6 bases). Germline values: CDR1 MNHNS, CDR2 SASEGT. The length of the CDR3 is 15 residues. V dropped 7 bases and J dropped 0 bases, with 16 bases sitting between them. CDR3 DNA: TGTGCCAGCACACCGGGACACTCTAGCTCCTACGAGCAGTACTTC. As protein: CASTPGHSSSYEQYF.

CDR3 sequence reads: CASSPRGRWETQYF. CDR3 DNA: TGTGCCAGCAGCCCACGTGGTCGGTGGGAGACCCAGTACTTC. The chain carries TRBV27 and TRBJ2-5; the D is unclear. Trimming took 6 bases from V and 5 from J, leaving 16 bases between them. Germline V gene sequence: CDR1 MNHEY, CDR2 SMNVEV (reference sequence). This CDR3 is 14 amino acids long.

The chain is built from TRBV7-3 and TRBJ2-3, with D unresolved. Germline V lookup: CDR1 SGHTA, CDR2 FQGTGA. V lost 5 bases and J 0 bases, leaving 12 bases between the germline ends. This CDR3 region has 15 residues. DNA of the CDR3: TGTGCCAGCAGCCTCAGGAGTGCTAGCACAGATACGCAGTATTTT. As protein: CASSLRSASTDTQYF.

This chain connects TRBV6-1 to TRBJ2-7; TRBD2 aligns across 10 bases. CDR3 length: 18 residues. The germline V gene has CDR1 MNHNS and CDR2 SASEGT. The V segment lost 4 bases and the J segment 3 bases; nucleotides outside the gene matches: 15. This CDR3 reads CASSGLTSGDSSYYEQYF. The CDR3 bases are TGTGCCAGCAGTGGACTCACTAGCGGGGACTCCTCTTACTACGAGCAGTACTTC.

The chain employs TRBV7-6 and TRBJ2-3, with 8 bases matching TRBD2. V lost 1 base and J lost 6; bases outside the gene matches: 6. Germline V gene lookup returns CDR1 SGHVS and CDR2 FNYEAQ. The CDR3 extends over 15 amino acids. Here the CDR3 DNA reads TGTGCCAGCAGCTTAGGGCGGGGGGTTCGCGATACGCAGTATTTT. As protein: CASSLGRGVRDTQYF.

This rearrangement joins TRBV5-6 to TRBJ1-1; weak D call: TRBD1 (6 bases). The V end was cut by 3 bases, the J end by 4 bases, with 10 bases between. Germline CDR1 is SGHDT and CDR2 is YYEEEE. The CDR3 is 13 residues long. CDR3 DNA sequence: TGTGCCAGCAGCTGGGGGGACACCACTGAAGCTTTCTTT. Protein: CASSWGDTTEAFF.

As concerns this clone: Other DNA sequences in this sample translate to the same CDR3. V gene TRBV30 combines with J gene TRBJ1-1; D is unresolved. The CDR3 spans 13 residues. Germline loops: CDR1 GTSNPN, CDR2 SVGIG (reference sequence). V lost 0 bases and J 5 bases, leaving 10 bases between the germline ends. CDR3 nucleotides: TGTGCCTGGAGTGTGGGCGGGGAAACTGAAGCTTTCTTT. Translation: CAWSVGGETEAFF.